This T cell receptor (beta chain) was identified during a study of T and B cells in COVID-19 patients. Study-wide context: COVID-19 patients gave peripheral blood either during active infection or after recovery. The recovered cohort's median age was roughly 31 years, versus roughly 63 years in active infection.

General study findings and limits: There were 2,000 to 3,000 TCR clusters exclusive to the recovered cohort, 30 to 40 with low generation probability.

Each TRB amplification used roughly 240-550 ng of genomic DNA from blood. This clonotype qualifies as medium-sized. The antigen remains undetermined. TRB rearrangements were amplified by multiplex PCR with BIOMED2 TRB-A/B primers. MiXCR, run by TCRdb on the multiplex PCR reads, gives a single entry per CDR3 protein. The table has 4,500 to 5,500 distinct CDR3 sequences, less than 20% seen once. The V gene's germline CDR1 is LNHDA and CDR2 SQIVND (reference sequence). This CDR3 has 14 residues. The V segment lost 7 bases and the J segment 7 bases; nucleotides outside the gene matches: 11. J is TRBJ1-2 and V is TRBV19, with 8 bases identical to TRBD1. This TCR was sampled from a human donor who had recovered from COVID-19. Specimen: blood. CDR3 sequence (DNA): TGTGCCAGTACCCCGGACAGGGAGGGGAGTGGCTACACCTTC. Encoded protein: CASTPDREGSGYTF.